This paragraph covers one T cell receptor beta chain sequence. Its matching antigen is unknown. Next came a second PCR, run for about 7 to 11 cycles, which used a sample-barcoded 5' primer along with a J-beta primer mix. Any given sample supplied a minimum of 2.5 million CDR3-containing paired-end reads. MiXCR, applied by TCRdb to the 5' RACE reads, yields one record per CDR3 protein. Here the sample spans 700,000 to 850,000 distinct CDR3 sequences, less than 70% being singletons. This entry belongs to a study of blood T cells in healthy people across ages. Study results and limitations: Diversity figures based on one million T cells were deemed too low.

Investigators took around 10 milliliters of peripheral blood from every donor. Extraction of total RNA produced a minimum of 5.5 micrograms from each sample. This CDR3 region has 16 residues. The junction had 6 bases not matched to a gene; V was cut back by 6 bases and J by 0 bases. Germline V gives CDR1 SGHAT, CDR2 FQNNGV. The chain couples TRBV11-2 to TRBJ2-1, with 9 positions matching TRBD2. The sequenced sample was blood. This receptor was taken from an elderly man in good health. This chain's CDR3 is CASSSISGSSYNEQFF. CDR3 in DNA: TGTGCCAGCAGTTCTATTAGCGGGAGCTCCTACAATGAGCAGTTCTTC.